A selection of T cell receptor beta chains follows, all from one sample in a study of spatial heterogeneity in lung cancer. TCRdb re-analysed the 5' RACE reads in MiXCR, keeping a single row per CDR3 protein. The repertoire holds 49,000 or so distinct CDR3 sequences, with approximately 12% as singletons. This material consisted of PBMCs, taken at surgery. These receptors were taken from a female donor with early-stage non-small cell lung cancer. CDR3s include the opening cysteine and the closing phenylalanine or tryptophan. Each record gives: CDR3 DNA, CDR3 protein, CDR3 length, V gene, J gene, D gene, clone size. The D gene is left open where the match is weak. A row's size may be missing; if present it is once, few, many or a size class.

TGTGCCAGCAGCGGGCGCCCTAGCGGGGGGTCCCCCCCCCCATGTGAGACCCAGTACTTC,CASSGRPSGGSPPPCETQYF,20,TRBV21-1,TRBJ2-5,.,.
TGCAGCGGAAGGAAAATCGGCGGGGGGCCTGGGAATGAGCAGTTCTTC,CSGRKIGGGPGNEQFF,16,TRBV29-1,TRBJ2-1,TRBD2,few
TGTGCCAGCAGTCTCGGGGTGGAAAAACTGTTTTTT,CASSLGVEKLFF,12,TRBV12-3/TRBV12-4,TRBJ1-4,.,.
TGTGCCAGCAGCCAGAAGATGAACACTGAAGCTTTCTTT,CASSQKMNTEAFF,13,TRBV2,TRBJ1-1,.,many
TGTGCCAGCAGCTCTTACAGGGAGAAGAATGAAAAACTGTTTTTT,CASSSYREKNEKLFF,15,TRBV7-2,TRBJ1-4,.,few
TGTGCCAGCAGCCAGTCCACACGTCTCTATAATTCACCCCTCCACTTT,CASSQSTRLYNSPLHF,16,TRBV3-1,TRBJ1-6,.,few
TGTGCCAGCAGCTTAGGCAACCGTCGCAGGGGGAAGGACACTGAAGCTTTCTTT,CASSLGNRRRGKDTEAFF,18,TRBV13,TRBJ1-1,TRBD1,.
TGTGCCAGCAGCCCCCTGGGGACAGGGAACACCGGGGAGCTGTTTTTT,CASSPLGTGNTGELFF,16,TRBV7-9,TRBJ2-2,TRBD1,.
TGTGCCAGCAGCCCCGAACAGGGGGGGGTGGGAGATACGCAGTATTTT,CASSPEQGGVGDTQYF,16,TRBV9,TRBJ2-3,.,many
TGTGCCAGCAGTAAAGGAGGTGGAGCCTACGAGCAGTACTTC,CASSKGGGAYEQYF,14,TRBV6-1,TRBJ2-7,.,few
TGTGCTAGCAGCTTAGGTGGGACTTCAGATACGCAGTATTTT,CASSLGGTSDTQYF,14,TRBV7-7,TRBJ2-3,.,few
TGTGCCAGCAGTTTAAGACAGGGGAGAGGGGAGCAGTACTTC,CASSLRQGRGEQYF,14,TRBV28,TRBJ2-7,TRBD1,.
TGCAGTGCTAGGGGGGACGGAGCGTTAGAGACCCAGTACTTC,CSARGDGALETQYF,14,TRBV20-1,TRBJ2-5,.,.
TGTGACAGCAGGCGGCAGGGATCCCACGAGCAGTACTTC,CDSRRQGSHEQYF,13,TRBV27,TRBJ2-7,.,.
TGTGCCAGCAGCTTGAGCAGGGCGGCGGGGAGGATCACTGAAGCTTTCTTT,CASSLSRAAGRITEAFF,17,TRBV5-1,TRBJ1-1,.,.
TGTGCCAGCAGCTTAACTGGGCCTAGCGGGGGGGCTAACAATGAGCAGTTCTTC,CASSLTGPSGGANNEQFF,18,TRBV7-3,TRBJ2-1,TRBD2,few
TGTGCCAGCAGCGAGACCATAGCGGGGGGTCGGTACGAGCAGTACTTC,CASSETIAGGRYEQYF,16,TRBV9,TRBJ2-7,TRBD2,few
TGTGCCAGCAGCTTCCAGCTTGGCCAGGGAGAAGCCAAAAACATTCAGTACTTC,CASSFQLGQGEAKNIQYF,18,TRBV5-6,TRBJ2-4,.,.
TGCAGCGTTACGGAAGGCGGGACTGAAGCTTTCTTT,CSVTEGGTEAFF,12,TRBV29-1,TRBJ1-1,.,few
TGTGCCAGCAGCTTGGAGGGGGGCAGGGGTCCCTACGAGCAGTACTTC,CASSLEGGRGPYEQYF,16,TRBV5-4,TRBJ2-7,.,few
TGTGCCAGCACCACGTTAGGGGGGGAAACCTACAATGAGCAGTTCTTC,CASTTLGGETYNEQFF,16,TRBV7-9,TRBJ2-1,.,many
TGCAGTGCCCTCGGAAGAAGCTCCTACAATGAGCAGTTCTTC,CSALGRSSYNEQFF,14,TRBV20-1,TRBJ2-1,.,few
TGTGCCAGCAGGTACGAGAGCCATAGCAATCAGCCCCAGCATTTT,CASRYESHSNQPQHF,15,TRBV12-3/TRBV12-4,TRBJ1-5,.,few
TGTGCCAGCAGCTTAACCGGACTAGCGGGGGCAAATTACGAGCAGTACTTC,CASSLTGLAGANYEQYF,17,TRBV7-2,TRBJ2-7,TRBD2,few
TGTGCCAGCAGACGACAGGGGACGGCGGACACCATATATTTT,CASRRQGTADTIYF,14,TRBV2,TRBJ1-3,TRBD1,.
TGTGCCAGCAGGCGACAGGGGGCGAACGAGCAGTACTTC,CASRRQGANEQYF,13,TRBV6-5,TRBJ2-7,TRBD1,.
TGTGCCAGCAGCTCGGTTGGGGGTTATAATTCACCCCTCCACTTT,CASSSVGGYNSPLHF,15,TRBV7-2,TRBJ1-6,.,.
TGTGCCAGCAGCTTAGCAGGGCCTGATAATTCACCCCTCCACTTT,CASSLAGPDNSPLHF,15,TRBV7-2,TRBJ1-6,.,.
TGTGCCAGCAGCCAAGGCGTGTGGAGTGAGCAGTTCTTC,CASSQGVWSEQFF,13,TRBV14,TRBJ2-1,.,.
TGTGCCAGCTCCCTCCTCGGGGCTCTTGGAGAGACCCAGTACTTC,CASSLLGALGETQYF,15,TRBV18,TRBJ2-5,.,few
TGTGCTAGTGGTTTGGGCAGGGGTTGGGGTGAGCAGTTCTTC,CASGLGRGWGEQFF,14,TRBV12-5,TRBJ2-1,.,.
TGTGCCACGGAACAGCAAGAGACCCAGTACTTC,CATEQQETQYF,11,TRBV19,TRBJ2-5,.,many
TGCGCCAGCAGCTTGGAACGGAGCATGAACACTGAAGCTTTCTTT,CASSLERSMNTEAFF,15,TRBV5-1,TRBJ1-1,.,.
TGTGCCAGCAGTCCCCAGACTAGAGGCGGCGAGCAGTACTTC,CASSPQTRGGEQYF,14,TRBV12-3/TRBV12-4,TRBJ2-7,.,few
TGTGCCAGCAGGGCGGGGGCTGAATACGAGCAGTACTTC,CASRAGAEYEQYF,13,TRBV7-2,TRBJ2-7,.,few
TGTGCCAGCAGCTTATCCCGGACACGGGAAGCTTTCTTT,CASSLSRTREAFF,13,TRBV7-2,TRBJ1-1,.,.
TGTGCCAGTAGCCCCCTGGGAGGGTCTGGAGCTTTCTTT,CASSPLGGSGAFF,13,TRBV6-1,TRBJ1-1,.,many
TGTGCCATCAGCAGACAGGGGGGCGAGACCCAGTACTTC,CAISRQGGETQYF,13,TRBV10-3,TRBJ2-5,TRBD1,.
TGTGCCAGCAGCCAATTCACAGGGACAGAGCAGTACTTC,CASSQFTGTEQYF,13,TRBV7-2,TRBJ2-7,.,many
TGTGCCAGCAGCCCGTACAGGGTCGGCTACGAGCAGTACTTC,CASSPYRVGYEQYF,14,TRBV7-8,TRBJ2-7,.,few
TGTGCCAGCAGTGAGGAGGGTGTGGGGAATCAGCCCCAGCATTTT,CASSEEGVGNQPQHF,15,TRBV2,TRBJ1-5,.,few
TGCGCCAGCAGCCGCAAGCGGGCCGAACGTTTATCTGATACGCAGTATTTT,CASSRKRAERLSDTQYF,17,TRBV4-3,TRBJ2-3,.,many
TGTGCCACCAGTACCGGGACCCACAATCAGCCCCAGCATTTT,CATSTGTHNQPQHF,14,TRBV24-1,TRBJ1-5,.,few
TGTGCCAGCAGCTTAGCGCCCCGACAGGGTGTCGGCAATGAGCAGTTCTTC,CASSLAPRQGVGNEQFF,17,TRBV11-1,TRBJ2-1,TRBD1,few
TGTGCCAGCAGTTCCTACCAGGGCACAGATACGCAGTATTTT,CASSSYQGTDTQYF,14,TRBV12-3/TRBV12-4,TRBJ2-3,.,few
TGTGCCAGTAGTATAGGCTGGGCGGGACGGATGAACACTGAAGCTTTCTTT,CASSIGWAGRMNTEAFF,17,TRBV19,TRBJ1-1,.,few
TGCGCCAGCAGCCAAGATTACCGGACGGGGAATGAAAAACTGTTTTTT,CASSQDYRTGNEKLFF,16,TRBV4-3,TRBJ1-4,.,.
TGCAGTGCTAGAGATCGGGGGACCTTCTCACGGGACTATGGCTACACCTTC,CSARDRGTFSRDYGYTF,17,TRBV20-1,TRBJ1-2,.,.
TGCAGCGTTGAAGATGAAACGGGACCATACACAGATACGCAGTATTTT,CSVEDETGPYTDTQYF,16,TRBV29-1,TRBJ2-3,.,many
TGTGCCAGCAGCTTAGAAGGGGCGGACACCGGGGAGCTGTTTTTT,CASSLEGADTGELFF,15,TRBV7-2,TRBJ2-2,.,few
TGCAGTGCCGCAAAGGACGGAACTTACGAGCAGTACTTC,CSAAKDGTYEQYF,13,TRBV20-1,TRBJ2-7,.,.
TGTGCCAGCAATACCAGGGGGTTGGAGACCCAGTACTTC,CASNTRGLETQYF,13,TRBV28,TRBJ2-5,TRBD1,.
TGTGCCAGCAGTGAATCGGGGACGGCTTTTGACCCCGGGGAGCTGTTTTTT,CASSESGTAFDPGELFF,17,TRBV2,TRBJ2-2,.,few
TGTGCCAGCAGCTTTTATCCCCGCGAGCGGTTGAATGAGCAGTTCTTC,CASSFYPRERLNEQFF,16,TRBV5-5,TRBJ2-1,.,few
TGTGCCAGCAGCTTAGACCGGCGAGAGACCCAGTACTTC,CASSLDRRETQYF,13,TRBV7-2,TRBJ2-5,.,many
TGTGCCAGCAGCCTATTCCGCAGTACGGACTATGGCTACACCTTC,CASSLFRSTDYGYTF,15,TRBV3-1,TRBJ1-2,.,many
TGTGCCAGCACAGCGGGGGGGCCGGTCGGGGAGCTGTTTTTT,CASTAGGPVGELFF,14,TRBV7-8,TRBJ2-2,TRBD2,.
TGTGCCAGCAGTTTCCCAGGGGCCAAGAACACTGAAGCTTTCTTT,CASSFPGAKNTEAFF,15,TRBV12-3/TRBV12-4,TRBJ1-1,.,once
TGTGCCAGCAGCCCCGTGATCCCAGGGGGGCAGTTCTTC,CASSPVIPGGQFF,13,TRBV2,TRBJ2-1,TRBD1,many